Each of the 20 T cell receptor beta chains below was sequenced from the same sample in a study of identical twins (dated by TCRdb to about 2016). Library creation used 5' RACE. Instrument on record: Illumina HiSeq 2000. In TCRdb, the public reads were trimmed at Q25 with fastp and aligned with MiXCR, with productive beta chains retained. For every CDR3 protein sequence, its rows merge into one entry that carries the most common genes and DNA. The sample records some 300,000 distinct CDR3 sequences, around an eighth of which are singletons. The ten largest make up approximately 7.6% of the sample. These same records also appear under a second study, on yellow fever vaccine responses in identical twins.

Sequencing was done on a sample of CD8+ T cells sorted from blood. The receptors were sampled from a woman between 18 and 30 years old in good health.

This sequence joins TRBV7-9 and TRBJ2-3; D not certain. CDR3 length: 12 amino acids. Trimming removed 3 bases at V and 4 bases at J, with 5 bases between. Germline-derived CDR1 and CDR2 are SEHNR and FQNEAQ (reference sequence). In DNA, the CDR3 is TGTGCCAGCAGCTTCAGCGCAGATACGCAGTATTTT. Amino acid sequence: CASSFSADTQYF.

The chain carries TRBV3-1 and TRBJ2-1, with TRBD2 as a possible D gene (5 bases). The CDR3 contains 14 residues. V dropped 4 bases and J dropped 10 bases, with 17 bases sitting between them. The germline CDR1 and CDR2 sequences are LGHDT and YNNKEL (reference sequence). This chain's CDR3 is CASSRPGGSGEQFF. In nucleotides, the CDR3 is TGTGCCAGCAGCCGCCCCGGCGGCAGCGGAGAGCAGTTCTTC.

This clonotype was observed many times. This sequence joins TRBV12-3 or TRBV12-4 and TRBJ2-1; D is perhaps TRBD1 (5 bases). V shed 5 bases and J shed 5 bases, with 25 bases lying between them. This CDR3 is built from 18 residues. DNA for the CDR3: TGTGCCAGCAGTCCCGACCGTCCGGCAGGGCGGTACCACAATGAGCAGTTCTTC. Its translation is CASSPDRPAGRYHNEQFF.

The rearrangement links TRBV12-3 or TRBV12-4 to TRBJ2-5; no clear D gene. Trimming cost V 4 bases and J 1 base, with 16 bases left between them. The CDR3 length is 16 residues. The CDR3 is CASSSVLSRTQETQYF. CDR3 bases: TGTGCCAGCAGTTCAGTTCTGAGCAGAACCCAAGAGACCCAGTACTTC.

This clonotype turned up a few times. This chain links TRBV12-3 or TRBV12-4 with TRBJ2-7, with TRBD2 matching 10 bases. This CDR3 is 16 amino acids long. The V segment lost 6 bases and the J segment 3 bases; nucleotides outside the gene matches: 11. The CDR3 is CASSPHPGLAIYEQYF. CDR3 bases: TGTGCCAGCAGCCCTCATCCGGGACTAGCGATCTACGAGCAGTACTTC.

The chain combines TRBV2 with TRBJ2-2; weak D call: TRBD1 (5 bases). This CDR3 has 15 residues. The germline CDR1 and CDR2 sequences are SNHLY and FYNNEI. Trimming cost V 3 bases and J 3 bases, with 11 bases left between them. Written as DNA, the CDR3 is TGTGCCAGCAGTGAGGAGACAGCTTACACCGGGGAGCTGTTTTTT. It yields the protein CASSEETAYTGELFF.

This clonotype was seen only a few times. The chain couples TRBV7-6 to TRBJ1-2, with 7 bases fitting TRBD1. The CDR3 has 13 residues. Unmatched junction bases numbered 5, after V lost 6 bases and J lost 4 bases. CDR1 and CDR2 from the germline V gene are SGHVS and FNYEAQ. CDR3: CASRRDSAYGYTF. Written as DNA, the CDR3 is TGTGCCAGCAGGCGGGACAGCGCCTATGGCTACACCTTC.

This clonotype was seen a few times. The chain combines TRBV4-1 with TRBJ1-1; 8 nucleotides match TRBD1. CDR1 is MGHRA and CDR2 is YSYEKL in the germline V gene. This CDR3 has 15 amino acids. V lost 4 bases and J lost 4; bases outside the gene matches: 8. The CDR3 DNA sequence: TGCGCCAGCAGCCTTGGCCCCCAGGGGGCCACTGAAGCTTTCTTT. Translation: CASSLGPQGATEAFF.

The chain carries TRBV8-2 and TRBJ2-2; the D call in the table, TRBD1, was not verified against the DNA. TRBV8-2 is a pseudogene. The CDR3 runs 13 residues. In DNA form, the CDR3 reads TGTGCCAGCAGCCCTGGGCTCACCGGGGAGCTGTTTTTT. It encodes CASSPGLTGELFF.

A few counts support this clonotype. The chain employs TRBV10-2 and TRBJ2-7, with 7 bases lining up with TRBD1. Germline values: CDR1 WSHSY, CDR2 SAAADI. There are 13 residues in the CDR3. V dropped 3 bases and J dropped 6; count of bases not matched to a gene: 5. CDR3: CASSDRAGGEQYV. The CDR3 coding sequence is TGCGCCAGCAGTGATAGGGCAGGGGGCGAGCAGTACGTC.

This chain joins TRBV4-2 and TRBJ2-7; TRBD2 matches 9 bases. V dropped 1 base and J dropped 5; count of bases not matched to a gene: 6. Germline V gives CDR1 LGHNA, CDR2 YNFKEQ. The CDR3 has 15 residues. DNA of the CDR3: TGTGCCAGCAGCCAAGGTAGCGGGAGTTCCCACGAGCAGTACTTC. It is translated as CASSQGSGSSHEQYF.

V usage is TRBV15 and J usage is TRBJ1-1; weak D call: TRBD1 (5 bases). The length of the CDR3 is 18 residues. CDR1 is LNHNV, CDR2 YYDKDF, per germline (reference sequence). V was clipped by 0 bases and J by 4 bases, with 21 bases between them. Here the CDR3 reads CATSREGPAWAGSTEAFF. As DNA, the CDR3 is TGTGCCACCAGCAGAGAGGGACCCGCTTGGGCAGGGAGCACTGAAGCTTTCTTT.

Only a few counts were recorded for this clonotype. J is TRBJ2-3 and V is TRBV11-2, with D possibly being TRBD1 (6 bases). The V gene's germline CDR1 is SGHAT and CDR2 FQNNGV. This CDR3 has 16 amino acids. The germline V and J ends were trimmed by 1 base and 0 bases, with 11 bases remaining between them. The CDR3 loop is CASSLVTGSSTDTQYF. CDR3 coding DNA: TGTGCCAGCAGCTTAGTGACAGGCTCTAGCACAGATACGCAGTATTTT.

This clonotype was observed a few times. The chain combines TRBV2 with TRBJ2-7; no reliable D call. Deletions cut 3 bases from V and 2 bases from J, with 8 bases between. The CDR3 is 13 amino acids. From germline, CDR1 is SNHLY and CDR2 FYNNEI. Here the CDR3 DNA reads TGTGCCAGCAGTGAGGAGCGAGCCTACGAGCAGTACGTC. Its protein is CASSEERAYEQYV.

This chain joins TRBV4-1 and TRBJ1-4; D ambiguous. CDR1 and CDR2 from the germline V gene are MGHRA and YSYEKL. CDR3 size: 15 residues. V lost 0 bases and J 8 bases, leaving 13 bases between the germline ends. In DNA, the CDR3 is TGCGCCAGCAGCCAAGATTGGCCGGTTAGGGAAAAACTGTTTTTT. This sequence encodes CASSQDWPVREKLFF.

This clonotype was seen at least ten times. This chain links TRBV4-1 with TRBJ2-7; D may be TRBD1 (6 bases). V lost 6 bases to trimming and J lost 2 bases, with 20 bases between them. CDR1 and CDR2 from the germline V gene are MGHRA and YSYEKL. The CDR3 spans 16 residues. The CDR3 DNA sequence: TGCGCCAGCAGGCAATTTACAGGGCAAGGTCCCTACGAGCAGTACGTC. It specifies CASRQFTGQGPYEQYV.

This chain links TRBV14 with TRBJ2-5, with D perhaps matching TRBD1 (6 bases). The CDR3 spans 16 residues. Between the trimmed V and J ends, which lost 2 bases and 3 bases, there was a span of 16 bases. From germline, CDR1 is SGHDN and CDR2 FVKESK. CDR3 DNA: TGTGCCAGCAGCCAATCGGGACACCGGCCAGAAGAGACCCAGTACTTC. Its translation is CASSQSGHRPEETQYF. The whole variable domain, filled in from reference TRBV14 and TRBJ2-5, reads EAGVTQFPSHSVIEKGQTVTLRCDPISGHDNLYWYRRVMGKEIKFLLHFVKESKQDESGMPNNRFLAERTGGTYSTLKVQPAELEDSGVYFCASSQSGHRPEETQYFGPGTRLLVL.

Ten or more counts support this clonotype. V is TRBV10-2 and J is TRBJ1-4; D remains ambiguous. The CDR3 has 14 residues. The V gene lost 3 bases and the J gene lost 8 bases, with 13 bases spanning the gap. Germline V CDR1 and CDR2: WSHSY, SAAADI. The CDR3 loop reads CASSDGGIGEKLFF. The CDR3, as DNA: TGCGCCAGCAGTGATGGCGGGATAGGGGAAAAACTGTTTTTT.

Written as DNA, the CDR3 is TGTGCCAGTAGTATGGATCCCAAGGAGCAGTACTTC. Protein sequence: CASSMDPKEQYF. The V call is TRBV19, the J call TRBJ2-7; no reliable D call. Germline assignment: CDR1 LNHDA and CDR2 SQIVND (reference sequence). This CDR3 is built from 12 residues. V lost 3 bases and J lost 7, with 10 bases in between.

Ten or more counts support this clonotype. The rearrangement links TRBV5-1 to TRBJ2-3, with D possibly being TRBD2 (5 bases). Trimming removed 2 bases from V and 0 bases from J, with 10 bases in between. The CDR3 covers 15 residues. Germline loops: CDR1 SGHRS, CDR2 YFSETQ. CDR3 protein: CASSFGLTSTDTQYF. Written as DNA, the CDR3 is TGCGCCAGCAGCTTCGGACTTACGAGCACAGATACGCAGTATTTT.